A single T cell receptor beta chain is shown here with its context. This clone's antigen is unknown. No clone much larger than this one lies a single base away; base qualities are absent. Libraries were constructed by RACE. For sequencing, a NextSeq 500 was employed. During library preparation, unique molecular identifiers were attached to individual cDNA molecules so that TCRs could be counted quantitatively and reproducibly. From each blood RNA sample, both TCR alpha and TCR beta chains were sequenced. Per the authors' processing: A median of roughly 100,000 TCRs per sample was observed, with a range of 23,224 to 690,600. V, J and CDR3 annotation of the TCR reads was carried out using the Decombinator software suite. Every sample was subsampled to the same number of TCRs (28,000) for the PS versus PT1 abundance plots. TCRs were defined as expanded if absent before sensitization and observed at least eight times at the 2-week time point. The public reads were quality trimmed at Q25 with fastp and then assembled into clones with MiXCR by TCRdb, keeping productive beta chains. For every CDR3 protein sequence, its rows merge into one entry that carries the most common genes and DNA. These V and J calls derive from TCRdb rather than the authors' analysis. The sample table contains under 150,000 distinct CDR3 sequences; only one count was recorded for about an eighth of them. Around 1.4% of the sample rests with the top ten.

The data were obtained in a study of human T cells and chemical hapten exposure (dated by TCRdb to the early 2020s). In the study overall: For sensitization, 2% DPC in acetone was applied to an approximately 2 cm by approximately 2 cm area of upper inner arm skin. Patients additionally received weekly therapeutic DPC doses to the scalp throughout the approximately 25-week study period. Blood samples were taken from patients before sensitization (week 0) and then at 2, 6 and about 24 weeks after DPC sensitization. The patient cohort, mostly female, included alopecia areata with under or over 50% scalp involvement, alopecia totalis and alopecia universalis. This study followed changes in the peripheral blood TCR repertoire in vivo during primary and secondary sensitization of alopecia patients to the hapten diphenylcyclopropenone (DPC). Libraries were pooled for sequencing, and variation in per-sample TCR yields was attributed mainly to small differences in library volumes within the pool. Patch testing on the upper back used Finn chambers containing 0.01% DPC, with scoring done after 6 days according to International Contact Dermatitis Research Group standards. Twenty-nine alopecia patients gave blood for TCR sequencing at one to four time points (pre-sensitization, 2, 6 and 24 weeks).

CDR1 and CDR2 were assigned from the germline V gene as KGHSH and LQKENI. Clipping removes 0 bases from V and 11 bases from J, with 12 as the unmatched junction base count. The CDR3 starts with the cysteine, ends with the phenylalanine, and has 15 residues. Of all the DNA, just the CDR3 is kept, 45 bases in frame from base 1. Explained via the paper, the time point label denotes: patch test 1, 2 weeks after DPC sensitization. The sample's treatment or condition label is to be understood as: therapeutic diphenylcyclopropenone sensitization with weekly scalp DPC. Blood at each patch-test visit was drawn before the patch test was applied. Patients were eligible if aged 18 to 70, diagnosed with alopecia and judged suitable for DPC therapy, and pregnant patients were excluded. Total RNA was isolated from unfractionated whole blood collected in Tempus Blood RNA tubes. General study outcomes and caveats: The number of PT1 expanded TCRs positively correlated with patch test score, significant at thresholds 8, 16 and 32 but not 4. No change with DPC sensitization was found in the number of TCRs above 1 in 1000 frequency, and no evidence of global repertoire structure alterations was found. After repeated subsampling, changes were observed in the strength of the expansion versus patch-test correlation and in the threshold at which the correlation became significant. Because every patient had alopecia, a presumed autoimmune disease, the patients' immune response might differ from that of healthy individuals. Expanded TCRs formed significantly more large CDR3 similarity clusters than pre-sensitization or healthy control sets, consistent with antigen-driven responses.

The sequence links TRBV18 to TRBJ1-1, and 7 junctional nucleotides match TRBD1. The clonotype was recovered from a woman aged 45 to 65 with alopecia areata. Some clones in this sample may be carry-over from other donors' samples. Source: whole blood, taken in connection with sensitization to the hapten diphenylcyclopropenone (DPC). CDR3 protein: CASSPPGQSSSRAFF. In nucleotides, the sequence is TGTGCCAGCTCACCACCGGGACAGTCGTCGTCAAGGGCTTTCTTT.